This T cell receptor (beta chain) was retrieved from a study of immune cell composition in non-small cell lung cancer. Study details: Histologic subtype was mainly adenocarcinoma or squamous cell carcinoma. General study findings and limits: Tumour TCR-beta clonality showed no significant link to smoking pack-years.

The trim removed 8 bases at V and 4 bases at J, leaving 10 bases unmatched. Germline-derived CDR1 and CDR2 are MRHNA and SNTAGT. The CDR3 runs to 15 residues. Produced via immunoSEQ multiplex PCR; TCRdb's table is partial and in-frame only. The sample consists of some 15,000 clones, over 70% of them appearing once. Details on this clone: The antigen is undetermined.

This chain uses TRBV6-4 with TRBJ2-3; the match to TRBD2 covers 9 bases. Input material: lung tumor tissue. This TCR came from a human donor with non-small cell lung cancer. The CDR3: CASSPDSGSSDTQYF. CDR3 sequence (DNA): TGTGCCAGCTCCCCCGATAGCGGGAGTTCAGATACGCAGTATTTT.